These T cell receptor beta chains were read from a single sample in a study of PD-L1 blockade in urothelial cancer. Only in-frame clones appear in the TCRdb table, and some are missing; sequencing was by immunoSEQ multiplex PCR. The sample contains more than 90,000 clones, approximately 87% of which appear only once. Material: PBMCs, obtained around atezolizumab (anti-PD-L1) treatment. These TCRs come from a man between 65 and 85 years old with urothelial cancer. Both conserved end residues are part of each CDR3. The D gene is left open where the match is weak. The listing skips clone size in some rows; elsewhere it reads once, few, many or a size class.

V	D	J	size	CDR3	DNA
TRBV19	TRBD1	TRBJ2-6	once	CASSTRQGSLANVLTF	TGTGCCAGTAGTACCCGACAGGGTTCTTTGGCCAACGTCCTGACTTTC
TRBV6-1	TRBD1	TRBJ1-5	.	CASSEEGQGFGPQHF	TGTGCCAGCAGTGAAGAAGGACAGGGGTTTGGGCCCCAGCATTTT
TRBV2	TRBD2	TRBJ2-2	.	CASSGLAEITGELFF	TGTGCCAGCAGTGGGCTAGCGGAAATCACCGGGGAGCTGTTTTTT
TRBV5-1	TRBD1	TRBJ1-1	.	CASSHTGQGGPGTEAFF	TGCGCCAGCAGCCACACTGGACAGGGAGGTCCGGGCACTGAAGCTTTCTTT
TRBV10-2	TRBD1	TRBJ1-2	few	CASSESGGQENYGYTF	TGCGCCAGCAGTGAGTCCGGGGGACAGGAAAACTATGGCTACACCTTC
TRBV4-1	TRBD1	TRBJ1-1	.	CASSQDKLWGGQGAKGTEAFF	TGCGCCAGCAGCCAAGATAAATTGTGGGGTGGACAGGGGGCGAAGGGCACTGAAGCTTTCTTT
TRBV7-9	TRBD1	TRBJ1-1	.	CASTRDQGDTEAFF	TGTGCCAGCACCCGGGACCAGGGGGACACTGAAGCTTTCTTT
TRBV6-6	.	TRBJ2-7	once	CASSYSGGAGPHEQYF	TGTGCCAGCAGTTACTCGGGGGGAGCGGGCCCCCACGAGCAGTACTTC
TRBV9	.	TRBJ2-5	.	CASSPEGQKKETQYF	TGTGCCAGCAGTCCCGAGGGACAAAAAAAAGAGACCCAGTACTTC
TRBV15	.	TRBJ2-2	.	CATSSRWGAGELFF	TGTGCCACCAGCAGCCGGTGGGGGGCCGGGGAGCTGTTTTTT
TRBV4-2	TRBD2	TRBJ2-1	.	CASSQTTRGGRKFF	TGTGCCAGCAGCCAAACGACCCGGGGGGGCCGGAAGTTCTTC
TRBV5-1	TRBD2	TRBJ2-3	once	CASSAGTSGRTDTQYF	TGCGCCAGCAGCGCGGGGACTAGCGGGAGAACAGATACGCAGTATTTT
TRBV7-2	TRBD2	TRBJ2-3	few	CASSLGLAGGTDTQYF	TGTGCCAGCAGCTTAGGGCTAGCGGGAGGGACAGATACGCAGTATTTT
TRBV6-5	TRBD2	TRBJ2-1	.	CASSYGIRTRIYEQFF	TGTGCCAGCAGTTACGGGATAAGGACTAGAATTTATGAGCAGTTCTTC
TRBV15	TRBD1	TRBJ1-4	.	CATSREGTGREKLFF	TGTGCCACCAGCAGAGAAGGGACAGGGAGGGAAAAACTGTTTTTT
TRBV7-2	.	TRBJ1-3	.	CASSLGPSSGNTIYF	TGTGCCAGCAGCTTAGGGCCCAGCTCTGGAAACACCATATATTTT
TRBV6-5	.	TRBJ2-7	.	CASSYRQGGEQYF	TGTGCCAGCAGTTACCGACAGGGAGGCGAGCAGTACTTC
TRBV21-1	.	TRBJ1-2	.	CASSAPGQSSYGYTF	TGTGCCAGCAGCGCGCCGGGACAGTCATCCTATGGCTACACCTTC
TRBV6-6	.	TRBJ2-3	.	CASRGRGGLDTQYF	TGTGCCAGCCGGGGTCGCGGAGGACTAGATACGCAGTATTTT
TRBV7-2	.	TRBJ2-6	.	CASSLGGLHSGANVLTF	TGTGCCAGCAGCTTAGGCGGACTCCACTCTGGGGCCAACGTCCTGACTTTC
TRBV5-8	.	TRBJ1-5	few	CASSQEYDGNQPQHF	TGTGCCAGCAGCCAAGAGTATGATGGCAATCAGCCCCAGCATTTT
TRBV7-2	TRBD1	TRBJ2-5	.	CASSWSGTGGETQYF	TGTGCCAGCAGCTGGTCCGGGACAGGGGGGGAGACCCAGTACTTC
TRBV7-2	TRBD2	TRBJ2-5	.	CASSYPTREGETQYF	TGTGCCAGCAGCTACCCAACCCGGGAGGGCGAGACCCAGTACTTC
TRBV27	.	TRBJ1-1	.	CASSLGQPATEAFF	TGTGCCAGCAGTCTCGGACAGCCGGCCACTGAAGCTTTCTTT
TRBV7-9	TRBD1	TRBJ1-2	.	CASSLGGTGGKGYTF	TGTGCCAGCAGCTTAGGGGGGACAGGGGGCAAAGGCTACACCTTC
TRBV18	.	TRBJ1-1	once	CASSPGRNTEAFF	TGTGCCAGCTCACCAGGCAGGAACACTGAAGCTTTCTTT
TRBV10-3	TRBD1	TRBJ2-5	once	CAISENRGQETQYF	TGTGCCATCAGTGAGAACAGGGGGCAAGAGACCCAGTACTTC
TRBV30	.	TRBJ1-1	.	CAWGITRNTEAFF	TGTGCCTGGGGTATAACTAGGAACACTGAAGCTTTCTTT
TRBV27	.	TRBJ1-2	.	CASSLSGGLYGYTF	TGTGCCAGCAGTTTATCAGGGGGTCTCTATGGCTACACCTTC
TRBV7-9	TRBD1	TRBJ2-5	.	CASSRTGGETQYF	TGTGCCAGCAGCAGGACAGGGGGGGAGACCCAGTACTTC
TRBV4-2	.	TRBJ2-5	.	CASSQKAGETQYF	TGTGCCAGCAGCCAGAAAGCGGGTGAGACCCAGTACTTC
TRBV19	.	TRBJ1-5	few	CASSGTGDQPQHF	TGTGCCAGTAGCGGGACGGGGGATCAGCCCCAGCATTTT
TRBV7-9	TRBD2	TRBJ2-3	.	CASSLAGGSTDTQYF	TGTGCCAGCAGCTTAGCGGGAGGGAGCACAGATACGCAGTATTTT
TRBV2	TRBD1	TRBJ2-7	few	CASSRDRGGEQYF	TGTGCCAGCAGCCGGGACAGGGGCGGCGAGCAGTACTTC
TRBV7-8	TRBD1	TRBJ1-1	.	CASSLVPSTGGLVYTEAFF	TGTGCCAGCAGCTTAGTACCCTCGACAGGGGGGCTTGTTTACACTGAAGCTTTCTTT
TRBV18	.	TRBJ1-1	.	CASSPRESGTEAFF	TGTGCCAGCTCACCGAGGGAGTCCGGCACTGAAGCTTTCTTT
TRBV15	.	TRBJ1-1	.	CATSRGRGEAFF	TGTGCCACCAGCAGAGGACGGGGTGAAGCTTTCTTT
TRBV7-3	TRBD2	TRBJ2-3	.	CASSPLAASTDTQYF	TGTGCCAGCAGTCCCCTAGCGGCTAGCACAGATACGCAGTATTTT
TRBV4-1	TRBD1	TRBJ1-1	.	CASSHGQGGNTEAFF	TGCGCCAGCAGCCATGGACAGGGGGGGAACACTGAAGCTTTCTTT
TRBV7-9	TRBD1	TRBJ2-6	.	CASSEFRGPGANVLTF	TGTGCCAGCAGCGAGTTCAGGGGGCCTGGGGCCAACGTCCTGACTTTC
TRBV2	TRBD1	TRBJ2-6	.	CASSGALIGQGASGANVLTF	TGTGCCAGCAGTGGAGCTTTAATCGGACAGGGGGCCTCTGGGGCCAACGTCCTGACTTTC
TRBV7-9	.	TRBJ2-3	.	CASSFSQDTDTQYF	TGTGCCAGCAGCTTTTCACAGGACACAGATACGCAGTATTTT
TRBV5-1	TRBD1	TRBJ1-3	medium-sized	CASSLDRGAGNTIYF	TGCGCCAGCAGCTTGGACAGGGGCGCTGGAAACACCATATATTTT
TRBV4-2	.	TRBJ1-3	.	CASSPGSSGNTIYF	TGTGCCAGCAGTCCTGGGAGCTCTGGAAACACCATATATTTT
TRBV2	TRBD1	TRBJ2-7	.	CASSGPGTGSYEQYF	TGTGCCAGCAGCGGTCCCGGGACAGGGTCCTACGAGCAGTACTTC
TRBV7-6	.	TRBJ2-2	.	CASSLEQGRANTGELFF	TGTGCCAGCAGCTTAGAACAGGGAAGGGCGAACACCGGGGAGCTGTTTTTT
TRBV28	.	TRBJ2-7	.	CASSPGLLSYEQYF	TGTGCCAGCAGTCCGGGACTTTTGTCCTACGAGCAGTACTTC
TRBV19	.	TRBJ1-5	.	CASSFQMAGIQPQHF	TGTGCCAGTAGTTTTCAAATGGCCGGGATTCAGCCCCAGCATTTT
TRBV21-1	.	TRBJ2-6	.	CASSKAGNREGLSGANVLTF	TGTGCCAGCAGCAAAGCGGGGAACAGGGAAGGCCTCTCTGGGGCCAACGTCCTGACTTTC
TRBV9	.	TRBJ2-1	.	CASSLSPGNNEQFF	TGTGCCAGCAGCCTAAGTCCAGGAAACAATGAGCAGTTCTTC
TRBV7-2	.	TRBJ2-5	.	CASSLAGGETQYF	TGTGCCAGCAGCCTTGCAGGTGGGGAGACCCAGTACTTC
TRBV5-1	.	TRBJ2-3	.	CASSPGHVQDTQYF	TGCGCCAGCAGCCCGGGACATGTGCAGGATACGCAGTATTTT
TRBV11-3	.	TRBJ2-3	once	CASSLGAVTDTQYF	TGTGCCAGCAGCTTGGGGGCAGTCACAGATACGCAGTATTTT
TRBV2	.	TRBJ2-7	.	CASSVRGNSYEQYF	TGTGCCAGCAGTGTACGAGGGAACTCCTACGAGCAGTACTTC